The 15 T cell receptor beta chains given below trace back to one sample, sequenced in a study of neurological immune-mediated disorders. TCRdb fed the 5' RACE reads into MiXCR, producing one record per CDR3 protein. The sample has fewer than 85,000 distinct CDR3 sequences; under 5.5% are singletons. Sequencing used PBMCs. The receptors derive from a woman in her seventies with multiple sclerosis.

The genes are TRBV9 and TRBJ1-1; D not resolved. CDR3 size: 14 residues. The germline V gene has CDR1 SGDLS and CDR2 YYNGEE. V was trimmed by 0 bases and J by 5 bases, leaving 11 bases between them. CDR3 DNA sequence: TGTGCCAGCAGCGTAGAACAGCGGGGAACTGAAGCTTTCTTT. It is translated as CASSVEQRGTEAFF.

This clonotype was recorded many times. The chain joins TRBV3-1 to TRBJ1-1; 7 positions match TRBD1. With V trimmed by 0 bases and J by 5 bases, 15 bases remained unmatched. CDR1 and CDR2 (germline): LGHDT, YNNKEL (reference sequence). The CDR3 runs to 18 residues. The CDR3 DNA sequence: TGTGCCAGCAGCCAAGACCGCCTGGGAGGGGGCGCGTGGACTGAAGCTTTCTTT. It yields the protein CASSQDRLGGGAWTEAFF.

This clonotype was counted many times. The DNA of the CDR3 is TGTGCCAGCAGTCTCCTCGGAACAGGGGCTATTAGCAATCAGCCCCAGCATTTT. It specifies CASSLLGTGAISNQPQHF. The chain employs TRBV27 and TRBJ1-5; 7 bases line up with TRBD1. V lost 5 bases and J lost 0; bases outside the gene matches: 13. CDR3 size: 18 residues. Germline V gives CDR1 MNHEY, CDR2 SMNVEV (reference sequence).

This clonotype was observed many times. The chain recombines TRBV5-1 with TRBJ2-1, with D perhaps TRBD2 (5 bases). Trimming pared 5 bases from V and 5 bases from J, leaving 11 bases between. Germline assignment: CDR1 SGHRS and CDR2 YFSETQ. The CDR3 contains 13 residues. The CDR3 DNA follows: TGCGCCAGCAGTTCCGGGGTGAACAATGAGCAGTTCTTC. Its translation is CASSSGVNNEQFF.

This clonotype was picked up a small number of times. J is TRBJ2-3 and V is TRBV6-2 or TRBV6-3; D might be TRBD1 (6 bases). Germline V gene data show CDR1 as MNHEY and CDR2 as SVGEGT. CDR3 size: 13 residues. Trimming left V 2 bases short and J 7 bases short, with 10 bases between. CDR3 sequence: CASSYPGHNTQYF. CDR3 in DNA: TGTGCCAGCAGTTACCCGGGACATAATACGCAGTATTTT.

The CDR3 nucleotides read TGCAGTGCTCCACGGTATAGGGGCGGGAGGGCAGATACGCAGTATTTT. This translates into CSAPRYRGGRADTQYF. V gene TRBV20-1 combines with J gene TRBJ2-3; 9 bases map to TRBD2. The CDR3 is 16 amino acids. The ends lost 5 bases at V and 4 bases at J; junction bases unmatched: 13. Looked up from germline, CDR1 is DFQATT and CDR2 is SNEGSKA (reference sequence).

This clonotype showed up many times. V and J are TRBV6-6 and TRBJ1-6; D uncertain. Trimming shortened V by 6 bases and J by 9 bases, and 6 bases separated the two germline ends. The V gene's germline CDR1 is MNHNY and CDR2 SVGAGI (reference sequence). The CDR3 sequence is 11 residues long. CDR3 sequence reads: CASSTSSPLHF. The CDR3 region has the DNA TGTGCCAGCAGCACTAGTTCACCCCTCCACTTT.

In this sample, this clonotype turned up many times. The J gene is TRBJ2-7, the V gene TRBV4-1; D gene unclear. Trimming shortened V by 0 bases and J by 2 bases, and 8 bases separated the two germline ends. Per germline, CDR1 MGHRA and CDR2 YSYEKL. This CDR3 has 14 residues. The CDR3 sequence: CASSQDLVAYEQYF. Here the CDR3 DNA reads TGCGCCAGCAGCCAAGATCTGGTAGCCTACGAGCAGTACTTC.

This clonotype has a count of ten or more. V gene TRBV3-1 combines with J gene TRBJ2-7, with a possible D match to TRBD1 (6 bases). The V gene's germline CDR1 is LGHDT and CDR2 YNNKEL (reference sequence). The germline V and J ends were trimmed by 6 bases and 1 base, with 16 bases remaining between them. CDR3 length: 15 amino acids. This chain's CDR3 is CASSPGQRGSYEQYF. The CDR3 DNA is TGTGCCAGCAGTCCCGGACAGAGGGGATCCTACGAGCAGTACTTC.

This clonotype has at least ten counts. The chain links TRBV27 to TRBJ2-1; TRBD1 agrees at 8 bases. Germline CDR1 reads MNHEY; CDR2 reads SMNVEV (reference sequence). The CDR3 totals 15 residues. J gave up 3 bases and V 4 bases, and 5 bases lay outside the gene matches. The CDR3 DNA sequence: TGTGCCAGCAGTTCTCGACAGGGGTACTACAATGAGCAGTTCTTC. Amino acids: CASSSRQGYYNEQFF.

The sample holds many counts of this clonotype. The chain joins TRBV12-3 or TRBV12-4 to TRBJ1-1, with D possibly TRBD1 on 6 matching bases. This CDR3 contains 15 residues. Trimming took off 4 bases at V and 1 base at J, with 13 bases between the two ends. CDR3 coding DNA: TGTGCCAGCAGTTCAACCGGGACACAGAACACTGAAGCTTTCTTT. Protein: CASSSTGTQNTEAFF.

This clonotype turned up a few times. The chain employs TRBV7-9 and TRBJ2-5, with 8 bases that match TRBD1. The CDR3 runs 16 residues. Germline assignment: CDR1 SEHNR and CDR2 FQNEAQ (reference sequence). V shed 2 bases and J 4 bases; nucleotides not matched to a gene: 9. The CDR3 spells CASSLRAGQGAETQYF. For the CDR3, the DNA is TGTGCCAGCAGCTTAAGGGCTGGGCAGGGGGCAGAGACCCAGTACTTC. The full variable domain, rest sourced from reference TRBV7-9 and TRBJ2-5, is DTGVSQNPRHKITKRGQNVTFRCDPISEHNRLYWYRQTLGQGPEFLTYFQNEAQLEKSRLLSDRFSAERPKGSFSTLEIQRTEQGDSAMYLCASSLRAGQGAETQYFGPGTRLLVL.

Ten or more counts support this clonotype. The chain recombines TRBV9 with TRBJ2-3; a weak D match, TRBD2 (7 bases). CDR1 and CDR2 (germline): SGDLS, YYNGEE. The germline V and J ends were trimmed by 0 bases and 6 bases, with 14 bases remaining between them. The CDR3 is 15 amino acids. The CDR3 coding sequence is TGTGCCAGCAGCGTAGCGGGGGGCGCGGAGGATACGCAGTATTTT. Translating gives CASSVAGGAEDTQYF.

At least ten counts were recorded for this clonotype. The chain links TRBV18 to TRBJ2-2, with D uncertain. Germline assignment: CDR1 KGHSH and CDR2 LQKENI. CDR3 length: 12 amino acids. The V end was cut by 5 bases, the J end by 7 bases, with 8 bases between. Here the CDR3 DNA reads TGTGCCAGCTCAAGTCCTCTCGGGGAGCTGTTTTTT. Translating gives CASSSPLGELFF. The full variable domain, in which reference TRBV18 and TRBJ2-2 provide the parts outside the CDR3, is NAGVMQNPRHLVRRRGQEARLRCSPMKGHSHVYWYRQLPEEGLKFMVYLQKENIIDESGMPKERFSAEFPKEGPSILRIQQVVRGDSAAYFCASSSPLGELFFGEGSRLTVL.

This clonotype turned up a few times. The V and J genes are TRBV7-2 and TRBJ2-3; 10 bases map to TRBD2. After removal of 1 base from V and 0 bases from J, the junction contained 16 bases not matched to a gene. CDR1 SGHTA and CDR2 FQGNSA come from the germline V gene. The CDR3 covers 21 residues. The DNA for the CDR3 is TGTGCCAGCAGCTTAGACGGTTTTGCACTAGCGGGATTCGCTAGCACAGATACGCAGTATTTT. It translates to CASSLDGFALAGFASTDTQYF.